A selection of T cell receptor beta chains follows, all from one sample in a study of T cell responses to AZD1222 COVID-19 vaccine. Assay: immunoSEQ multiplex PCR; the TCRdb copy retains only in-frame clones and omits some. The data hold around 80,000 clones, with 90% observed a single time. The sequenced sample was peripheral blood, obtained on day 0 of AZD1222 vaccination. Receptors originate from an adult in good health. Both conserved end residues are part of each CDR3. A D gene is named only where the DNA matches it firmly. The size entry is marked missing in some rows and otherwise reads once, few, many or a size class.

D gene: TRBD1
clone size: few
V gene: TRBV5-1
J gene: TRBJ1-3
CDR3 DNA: TGCGCCAGCAGCTACTCAGGGGGAACGGAAGGGACCATATATTTT
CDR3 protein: CASSYSGGTEGTIYF

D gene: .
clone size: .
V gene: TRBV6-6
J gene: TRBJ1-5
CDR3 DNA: .
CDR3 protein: CASSYSRVGPLHQHF

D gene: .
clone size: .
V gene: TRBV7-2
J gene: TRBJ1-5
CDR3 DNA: TGTGCCAGCAGCCCTGATGGCCCGATCAATCAGCCCCAGCATTTT
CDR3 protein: CASSPDGPINQPQHF

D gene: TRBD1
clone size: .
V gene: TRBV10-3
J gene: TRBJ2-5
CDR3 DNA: TGTGCCATCAGTTCCCCCCTGGGGACAGTCCAAGAGACCCAGTACTTC
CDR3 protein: CAISSPLGTVQETQYF

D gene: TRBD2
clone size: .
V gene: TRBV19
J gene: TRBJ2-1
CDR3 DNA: TGTGCCAGTAGTATTGGTTGGCTAGCGGGGCGGCGGGATGAGCAGTTCTTC
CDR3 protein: CASSIGWLAGRRDEQFF

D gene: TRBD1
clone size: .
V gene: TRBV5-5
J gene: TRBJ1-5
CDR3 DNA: TGTGCCAGCAGCTTGGAGGGGGCCCGACAGCCCCAGCATTTT
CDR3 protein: CASSLEGARQPQHF

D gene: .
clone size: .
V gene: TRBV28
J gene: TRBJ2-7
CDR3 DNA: TGTGCCAGCAGTTTTGAGGTCGAGCAGTACTTC
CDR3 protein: CASSFEVEQYF

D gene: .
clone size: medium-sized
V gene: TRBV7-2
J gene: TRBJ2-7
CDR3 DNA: TGTGCCAGCAGCTTAAATGCTGAACCTTTCTACGAGCAGTACTTC
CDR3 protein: CASSLNAEPFYEQYF

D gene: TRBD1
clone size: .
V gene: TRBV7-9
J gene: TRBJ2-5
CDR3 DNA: TGTGCCAGCAGCTCACCCCGGGACAGGGGAGGAGAGACCCAGTACTTC
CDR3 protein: CASSSPRDRGGETQYF

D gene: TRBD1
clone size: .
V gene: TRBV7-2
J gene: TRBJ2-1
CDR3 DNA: TGTGCCAGCAGCTTACTATCGACAGGGCCCTACAATGAGCAGTTCTTC
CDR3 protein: CASSLLSTGPYNEQFF